Below are 28 T cell receptor beta chains sequenced from a single sample in a study of vaccination and CD4 T cells after COVID-19 (dated by TCRdb to the early 2020s). The method was PCR. Sequenced using an Illumina iSeq 100. TCR sequencing of DNA from cultured CD4+ T cells used the Oncomine TCR Beta short-read assay at the Johns Hopkins FTIC core. In TCRdb, the public reads were trimmed at Q25 with fastp and aligned with MiXCR, with productive beta chains retained. Here each entry gathers all rows of one CDR3 protein and keeps the most common genes and DNA. Here the sample has some 18,000 distinct CDR3 sequences; approximately 60% occur a single time. The ten top clones hold 7.8% of the sample. The sample's treatment or condition label, in plain terms: approximately 9-day PBMC culture with coronavirus spike peptide pools or control peptides (ViraFEST assay). No antigens are known for them. The material sequenced was CD4+ T cells from blood, cultured in vitro. These receptors all stem from a human donor who had recovered from COVID-19.

In nucleotides, the CDR3 is TGTGCCAGCAGTGAATTACGAGCGGGAGCCTACGAGCAGTACTTC. Translated: CASSELRAGAYEQYF. J is TRBJ2-7 and V is TRBV25-1; 8 bases align to TRBD2. The V gene end was trimmed by 1 base and the J gene end by 2 bases; junction bases not matched to a gene: 4. Per the germline V gene, CDR1 is MGHDK and CDR2 is SYGVNS. The CDR3 runs to 15 residues.

The chain joins TRBV15 to TRBJ2-7; D is uncertain. The CDR3 totals 14 residues. The V gene lost 5 bases and the J gene lost 3 bases, with 14 bases spanning the gap. Per germline, CDR1 LNHNV and CDR2 YYDKDF (reference sequence). The CDR3 loop is CATSLDQRYYEQYF. In nucleotides, the CDR3 is TGTGCCACCAGCCTCGATCAGCGATACTACGAGCAGTACTTC.

V and J are TRBV19 and TRBJ1-2; the D gene is possibly TRBD1 (5 bases). Trimming cost V 6 bases and J 3 bases, with 14 bases left between them. The germline V gene encodes CDR1 LNHDA and CDR2 SQIVND (reference sequence). The CDR3 contains 14 residues. CDR3 in amino acids: CASRWDFGDYGYTF. The DNA of the CDR3 is TGTGCCAGTAGATGGGACTTTGGCGACTATGGCTACACCTTC.

The V and J genes are TRBV18 and TRBJ2-6; unclear D gene. The CDR3 runs to 16 residues. Per the germline V gene, CDR1 is KGHSH and CDR2 is LQKENI. Trimming took off 3 bases at V and 3 bases at J, with 12 bases between the two ends. The CDR3 DNA sequence: TGTGCCAGCTCACCTCCAGGATCTGGTGGGGCCAACGTCCTGACTTTC. Protein product: CASSPPGSGGANVLTF.

This clonotype turned up a few times. This sequence joins TRBV4-1 and TRBJ2-3; the match to TRBD2 covers 7 bases. Unmatched junction bases numbered 7, after V lost 4 bases and J lost 0 bases. Germline assignment: CDR1 MGHRA and CDR2 YSYEKL. CDR3 length: 16 amino acids. The CDR3 nucleotides are TGCGCCAGCAGCCGGAATAGCGGGTTTAGCACAGATACGCAGTATTTT. Translated, it gives CASSRNSGFSTDTQYF.

The J gene is TRBJ1-2, the V gene TRBV9; possible D gene TRBD1, 5 bases. V shed 0 bases and J shed 8 bases, with 8 bases lying between them. The CDR3 has 12 amino acids. CDR1 is SGDLS and CDR2 is YYNGEE in the germline V gene. Here the CDR3 reads CASSVDGDGYTF. The CDR3 bases are TGTGCCAGCAGCGTAGATGGGGACGGCTACACCTTC.

The V gene is TRBV4-1, the J gene TRBJ2-5, with D possibly TRBD1 on 5 matching bases. Trimming removed 0 bases from V and 4 bases from J, with 12 bases in between. CDR1 is MGHRA and CDR2 is YSYEKL in the germline V gene. The length of the CDR3 is 15 residues. The CDR3 bases are TGCGCCAGCAGCCAAGATGGGGTGGGGCGAGAGACCCAGTACTTC. Translation: CASSQDGVGRETQYF.

This clonotype was observed a few times. The V gene is TRBV6-2 or TRBV6-3, the J gene TRBJ1-5; D not resolved. Germline CDR1 is MNHEY and CDR2 is SVGEGT. CDR3 length equals 13 residues. Trimming took 6 bases from V and 7 from J, leaving 13 bases between them. The CDR3: CASSPQMGQPQHF. CDR3 sequence (DNA): TGTGCCAGCAGCCCCCAGATGGGGCAGCCCCAGCATTTT.

This sequence joins TRBV6-5 and TRBJ2-1; D is perhaps TRBD1 or TRBD2 (6 bases each). V lost 6 bases and J lost 10, with 28 bases in between. The CDR3 has 17 residues. CDR1 MNHEY and CDR2 SVGAGI come from the germline V gene. This CDR3 is CASSYNRGPLGPSEQFF. For the CDR3, the DNA is TGTGCCAGCAGCTACAACCGGGGGCCCCTAGGACCCTCGGAGCAGTTCTTC.

The genes are TRBV19 and TRBJ1-3; D gene unclear. The length of the CDR3 is 15 residues. V lost 3 bases and J 2 bases, leaving 11 bases between the germline ends. Germline CDR1 is LNHDA and CDR2 is SQIVND (reference sequence). CDR3 in amino acids: CASSIVRGAGNTIYF. DNA of the CDR3: TGTGCCAGTAGTATTGTCCGAGGAGCTGGAAACACCATATATTTT.

Details on this clonotype: At one end the junction does not follow the germline gene, possibly because of a read error. This sequence joins TRBV6-2 or TRBV6-3 and TRBJ1-1, with D unresolved. The CDR3 consists of 12 residues. Germline V gene lookup returns CDR1 MNHEY and CDR2 SVGEGT. This CDR3 is CANSPQGGEAFF. The CDR3 nucleotides are TGTGCCAACAGTCCACAAGGCGGGGAAGCTTTCTTT.

V is TRBV11-1 and J is TRBJ1-4; D uncertain. V was shortened by 7 bases and J by 8 bases, with 14 bases between the two germline ends. Germline-derived CDR1 and CDR2 are SGHAT and FQDESV (reference sequence). The CDR3 covers 13 residues. The CDR3 sequence is CASKPLDEEKLFF. CDR3 coding DNA: TGTGCCAGCAAGCCCTTGGATGAAGAAAAACTGTTTTTT.

CDR3 protein: CASQSDRGNTEAFF. The CDR3 DNA follows: TGTGCCAGTCAATCCGACAGGGGAAACACTGAAGCTTTCTTT. The gene calls are TRBV19 and TRBJ1-1; 8 bases match TRBD1. Germline V gene sequence: CDR1 LNHDA, CDR2 SQIVND (reference sequence). This CDR3 has 14 residues. V was clipped by 8 bases and J by 2 bases; unmatched bases: 7. The variable domain in full, completed from reference TRBV19 and TRBJ1-1, reads DGGITQSPKYLFRKEGQNVTLSCEQNLNHDAMYWYRQDPGQGLRLIYYSQIVNDFQKGDIAEGYSVSREKKESFPLTVTSAQKNPTAFYLCASQSDRGNTEAFFGQGTRLTVV.

The chain combines TRBV27 with TRBJ2-3; perhaps TRBD2 as D (5 bases). Germline lookup yields CDR1 MNHEY and CDR2 SMNVEV (reference sequence). The V gene lost 6 bases and the J gene lost 6 bases, with 13 bases spanning the gap. The CDR3 consists of 13 residues. This chain's CDR3 is CASRSGWVDTQYF. The CDR3 nucleotides are TGTGCCAGCAGATCGGGGTGGGTGGATACGCAGTATTTT.

The chain is built from TRBV20-1 and TRBJ2-3; no firm D call. This CDR3 contains 16 residues. Trimming left V 0 bases short and J 2 bases short, with 15 bases between. The germline V gene encodes CDR1 DFQATT and CDR2 SNEGSKA (reference sequence). In DNA form, the CDR3 reads TGCAGTGCTAGAGATCCTACGGGTCTGGACACAGATACGCAGTATTTT. Its protein is CSARDPTGLDTDTQYF.

This clonotype was seen a single time. The rearrangement uses TRBV6-2 or TRBV6-3 and TRBJ2-7, with TRBD1 matching over 10 bases. Per germline, CDR1 MNHEY and CDR2 SVGEGT. The V gene end was trimmed by 5 bases and the J gene end by 5 bases; junction bases not matched to a gene: 9. The CDR3 sequence is 15 residues long. CDR3 nucleotides: TGTGCCAGCAGTACCCCGGGACAGGGGCGCGACGAGCAGTACTTC. Its protein is CASSTPGQGRDEQYF.

V and J are TRBV6-1 and TRBJ1-2; D ambiguous. V shed 5 bases and J shed 12 bases, with 22 bases lying between them. CDR1 is MNHNS and CDR2 is SASEGT in the germline V gene. This CDR3 contains 14 residues. The DNA of the CDR3 is TGTGCCAGCAGTCCCCGGGCAGCGACCCCATTAAACACCTTC. It is translated as CASSPRAATPLNTF.

In this sample, this clonotype turned up a few times. The chain employs TRBV7-2 and TRBJ1-5; D remains unclear. The CDR3 runs to 13 residues. The V end was cut by 4 bases, the J end by 0 bases, with 4 bases between. CDR1 SGHTA and CDR2 FQGNSA come from the germline V gene. CDR3 amino acids: CASSYISNQPQHF. CDR3 sequence (DNA): TGTGCCAGCAGCTATATTAGCAATCAGCCCCAGCATTTT.

This sequence joins TRBV10-3 and TRBJ1-2, with 8 nucleotides matching TRBD1. Germline V gene data show CDR1 as ENHRY and CDR2 as SYGVKD. V was clipped by 6 bases and J by 2 bases; unmatched bases: 11. The CDR3 is made up of 16 amino acids. The CDR3 sequence is CAISQDRELSNYGYTF. CDR3 DNA: TGTGCCATCAGCCAGGACAGGGAACTGTCGAACTATGGCTACACCTTC.

The V gene is TRBV10-2, the J gene TRBJ2-5; 9 bases fit TRBD1. This CDR3 region has 14 residues. Trimming cost V 5 bases and J 5 bases; bases outside gene matches: 6. Per germline, CDR1 WSHSY and CDR2 SAAADI. Here the CDR3 reads CASSPRDREETQYF. The CDR3 DNA sequence: TGCGCCAGCAGTCCGCGGGACAGGGAGGAGACCCAGTACTTC.

This clonotype appeared a few times. The rearrangement links TRBV12-3 or TRBV12-4 to TRBJ2-1, with TRBD1 matching 7 bases. The CDR3 contains 14 residues. Trimming at V came to 3 bases and at J to 5 bases, leaving 4 bases not matched to a gene. The CDR3 DNA reads as TGTGCCAGCAGTTTCGGGACAGAGAACAATGAGCAGTTCTTC. It translates to CASSFGTENNEQFF.

The genes are TRBV7-9 and TRBJ2-5, with a tentative D call TRBD1 (6 bases). The germline V gene has CDR1 SEHNR and CDR2 FQNEAQ (reference sequence). The CDR3 spans 16 residues. Trimming cost V 2 bases and J 4 bases, with 17 bases left between them. CDR3 DNA: TGTGCCAGCAGCTTATTCATGGGGGCCGGTGGAGAGACCCAGTACTTC. Protein product: CASSLFMGAGGETQYF.

V and J are TRBV11-3 and TRBJ2-2; perhaps TRBD1 as D (6 bases). V was cut by 4 bases and J by 5 bases, with 14 bases left in between. CDR3 length equals 15 residues. Germline assignment: CDR1 SGHNT and CDR2 YENEEA. The CDR3 reads CASSSTPGQTGELFF. CDR3 DNA: TGTGCCAGCAGCTCCACACCTGGACAGACCGGGGAGCTGTTTTTT. Supplemented by reference TRBV11-3 and TRBJ2-2, the full variable domain reads EAGVVQSPRYKIIEKKQPVAFWCNPISGHNTLYWYLQNLGQGPELLIRYENEEAVDDSQLPKDRFSAERLKGVDSTLKIQPAELGDSAVYLCASSSTPGQTGELFFGEGSRLTVL.

The chain combines TRBV20-1 with TRBJ2-5, with 8 positions matching TRBD1. Germline CDR1 is DFQATT and CDR2 is SNEGSKA (reference sequence). With 5 bases clipped from V and 9 bases from J, the junction kept 11 bases outside the gene matches. The CDR3 length is 13 residues. CDR3 region: CSASPGRGQAQYF. The CDR3 nucleotides read TGCAGTGCTTCCCCGGGACGGGGACAGGCCCAGTACTTC.

This clonotype was detected a few times. V is TRBV30 and J is TRBJ1-2; no firm D call. Trimming shortened V by 4 bases and J by 5 bases, and 14 bases separated the two germline ends. The CDR3 loop spans 13 amino acids. Germline V lookup: CDR1 GTSNPN, CDR2 SVGIG (reference sequence). The DNA of the CDR3 is TGTGCCTGGACCCCGACTAGCATGTATGGCTACACCTTC. Its protein product is CAWTPTSMYGYTF.

The CDR3, as DNA: TGTGCCAGCAGCTCCCAAGTCGCAGTAAATCAGCCCCAGCATTTT. This codes for CASSSQVAVNQPQHF. J is TRBJ1-5 and V is TRBV7-2; D unclear. The length of the CDR3 is 15 residues. Germline CDR1 reads SGHTA; CDR2 reads FQGNSA. With 4 bases removed from V and 4 bases from J, the gap between germline ends came to 14 bases.

This clonotype has more than one count but fewer than ten. The chain joins TRBV6-2 or TRBV6-3 to TRBJ1-2; 9 nucleotides align to TRBD1. After removal of 5 bases from V and 8 bases from J, the junction contained 9 bases not matched to a gene. The CDR3 extends over 14 amino acids. Germline V CDR1 and CDR2: MNHEY, SVGEGT. The CDR3 nucleotides are TGTGCCAGCAGTCCTTCCGGGACAGGGAGCGGCTACACCTTC. It specifies CASSPSGTGSGYTF.

V gene TRBV5-4 combines with J gene TRBJ2-1; maybe TRBD2 (6 bases). Germline CDR1 and CDR2: SGHNT and YYREEE (reference sequence). The V end lost 1 base, the J end lost 9 bases, and 8 bases lay between the germline ends. CDR3 length: 12 residues. The CDR3 here is CASSLWGGEQFF. The CDR3 bases are TGTGCCAGCAGCTTGTGGGGAGGTGAGCAGTTCTTC.